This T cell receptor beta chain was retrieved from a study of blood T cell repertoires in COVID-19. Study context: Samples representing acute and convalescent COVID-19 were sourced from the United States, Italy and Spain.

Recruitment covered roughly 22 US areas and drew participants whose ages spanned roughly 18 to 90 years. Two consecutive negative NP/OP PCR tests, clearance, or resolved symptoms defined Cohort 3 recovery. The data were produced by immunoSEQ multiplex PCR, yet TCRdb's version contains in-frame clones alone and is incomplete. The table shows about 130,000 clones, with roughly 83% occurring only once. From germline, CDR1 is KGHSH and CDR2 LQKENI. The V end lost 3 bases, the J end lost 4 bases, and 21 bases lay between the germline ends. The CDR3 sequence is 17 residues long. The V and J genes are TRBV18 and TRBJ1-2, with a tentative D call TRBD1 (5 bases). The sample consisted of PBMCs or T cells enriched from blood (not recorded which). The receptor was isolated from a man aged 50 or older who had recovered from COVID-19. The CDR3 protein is CASSPGRGQSPIYGYTF. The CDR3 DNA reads TGTGCCAGCTCACCGGGGAGGGGTCAGAGCCCGATCTATGGCTACACCTTC.